These 22 T cell receptor beta chains were sequenced from one sample in a study of post-analysis software for immune sequencing data (dated by TCRdb to the mid-2010s). The full study reports these points: Roughly 5 TRBV segments, including TRBV5-6, TRBV5-1 and TRBV20-1, were significantly more frequent in patients than controls.

To prepare the library, PCR was applied. These reads were obtained on an Illumina HiSeq 2500. To reduce PCR and sequencing biases, unique molecular identifiers were incorporated into the TCR beta cDNA libraries. In TCRdb, the public reads were trimmed at Q25 with fastp and aligned with MiXCR, with productive beta chains retained. Rows merge per CDR3 protein into single entries with the most common DNA and genes. The sample contains some 500,000 distinct CDR3 sequences, 40% to 55% of them found a single time. The ten largest make up roughly 12% of the sample. No antigens are known for them. Material: blood. These receptors all stem from a girl aged 5-17 years with multiple sclerosis.

V is TRBV12-3 or TRBV12-4 and J is TRBJ2-1; D gene ambiguous. CDR3 length: 12 amino acids. Trimming cost V 6 bases and J 12 bases, with 15 bases left between them. This CDR3 reads CASSQRPVVQFF. The DNA of the CDR3 is TGTGCCAGCAGCCAAAGACCAGTTGTGCAGTTCTTC.

This sequence joins TRBV5-1 and TRBJ2-5; 9 bases are a match to TRBD2. The CDR3 is 14 amino acids. From germline, CDR1 is SGHRS and CDR2 YFSETQ. The trim removed 2 bases at V and 11 bases at J, leaving 10 bases unmatched. This CDR3 reads CASSFSGSYNEQYF. Here the CDR3 DNA reads TGCGCCAGCAGCTTTAGCGGGAGCTACAATGAGCAGTACTTC.

This clonotype was seen repeatedly, ten times or more. The chain recombines TRBV28 with TRBJ2-7; D remains unclear. This CDR3 contains 12 residues. Germline CDR1 is MDHEN and CDR2 is SYDVKM. V was shortened by 5 bases and J by 3 bases, with 8 bases between the two germline ends. The CDR3 here is CASSELSYEQYF. Written as DNA, the CDR3 is TGTGCCAGCAGTGAACTGAGCTACGAGCAGTACTTC.

This clonotype was counted only a few times. The chain recombines TRBV29-1 with TRBJ2-7; a possible D gene is TRBD1 (6 bases). Per germline, CDR1 SQVTM and CDR2 ANQGSEA. The CDR3 is 11 residues long. The V and J ends lost 5 bases and 6 bases respectively, with 11 bases between them. Here the CDR3 DNA reads TGCAGCGTTCAACAGGGCCTCGAGCAGTACTTC. Protein sequence: CSVQQGLEQYF.

In regard to this clonotype: One end of the junction does not line up with germline, which may come from a read error. The CDR3 loop is CACSPTPSEEETQYF. CDR3 nucleotide sequence: TGTGCCTGCAGCCCCACGCCTAGCGAGGAAGAGACCCAGTACTTC. The chain joins TRBV9 to TRBJ2-5; D perhaps matches TRBD2 (6 bases). The germline CDR1 and CDR2 sequences are SGDLS and YYNGEE. The CDR3 is 15 amino acids.

This clonotype was detected a few times. The chain has TRBV27 and TRBJ2-7, with D uncertain. The CDR3 spans 12 residues. V lost 2 bases and J lost 5, with 7 bases in between. Looked up from germline, CDR1 is MNHEY and CDR2 is SMNVEV (reference sequence). This chain's CDR3 is CASSLIGDEQYF. CDR3 coding DNA: TGTGCCAGCAGTTTAATTGGGGACGAGCAGTACTTC.

This clonotype is a singleton in its sample. The chain recombines TRBV12-3 or TRBV12-4 with TRBJ1-1; no reliable D call. V lost 1 base, J lost 8 bases, and 5 bases lay in between. This CDR3 has 11 residues. The CDR3 DNA reads as TGTGCCAGCAGTTTAGGGATAGAAGCTTTCTTT. Residues: CASSLGIEAFF.

The chain has TRBV6-5 and TRBJ2-7; 9 bases are shared with TRBD2. TRBJ2-5 explains the end of the DNA better; the J call may be wrong. The CDR3 length is 16 residues. Looked up from germline, CDR1 is MNHEY and CDR2 is SVGAGI. CDR3 amino acids: CASSYWISGRGETQYF. CDR3 coding DNA: TGTGCCAGCAGTTACTGGATTAGCGGGAGAGGGGAGACCCAGTACTTC.

The J gene is TRBJ2-1, the V gene TRBV15; 11 bases line up with TRBD2. This CDR3 comprises 14 residues. Germline V gives CDR1 LNHNV, CDR2 YYDKDF (reference sequence). Unmatched junction bases numbered 6, after V lost 5 bases and J lost 9 bases. The CDR3 DNA reads TGTGCCACCAGCCCCCCTAGCGGGAGGAGTGAGCAGTTCTTC. Amino acids: CATSPPSGRSEQFF.

The V and J genes are TRBV5-1 and TRBJ1-1; TRBD1 aligns across 7 bases. After removal of 4 bases from V and 1 base from J, the junction contained 4 bases not matched to a gene. Germline assignment: CDR1 SGHRS and CDR2 YFSETQ. The CDR3 sequence is 14 residues long. Written as DNA, the CDR3 is TGCGCCAGCAGCGACAGGGCACCGAACACTGAAGCTTTCTTT. Translation gives CASSDRAPNTEAFF.

This clonotype was seen a few times. The chain employs TRBV29-1 and TRBJ2-6; 11 nucleotides agree with TRBD1. This CDR3 has 16 residues. CDR1 and CDR2 from the germline V gene are SQVTM and ANQGSEA. The J segment lost 2 bases and the V segment lost 3 bases, leaving 3 bases of the junction unmatched. In DNA form, the CDR3 reads TGCAGCGTTGAGGACAGGGGGCTGGCTGGGGCCAACGTCCTGACTTTC. Its protein is CSVEDRGLAGANVLTF.

The table lists this clonotype with a few counts. The chain joins TRBV20-1 to TRBJ1-1; weak D call: TRBD1 (6 bases). From germline, CDR1 is DFQATT and CDR2 SNEGSKA (reference sequence). The CDR3 consists of 13 residues. V lost 6 bases, J lost 4 bases, and 15 bases lay in between. CDR3: CSANRARGTEAFF. The CDR3 coding sequence is TGCAGTGCAAACAGGGCGAGGGGCACTGAAGCTTTCTTT.

This clonotype has a count of ten or more. The rearrangement links TRBV29-1 to TRBJ2-3; D gene ambiguous. V lost 4 bases and J lost 2, with 7 bases in between. Germline values: CDR1 SQVTM, CDR2 ANQGSEA. The CDR3 spans 12 residues. CDR3 protein: CSVVDTTDTQYF. DNA of the CDR3: TGCAGCGTTGTCGACACCACAGATACGCAGTATTTT.

The V and J genes are TRBV7-2 and TRBJ2-1; no definite D call. CDR1 is SGHTA, CDR2 FQGNSA, per germline. V was pared by 4 bases and J by 9 bases, with 13 bases between. This CDR3 is 13 amino acids long. The CDR3 sequence is CASSSARLAEQFF. CDR3 DNA: TGTGCCAGCAGCTCAGCTAGGTTGGCTGAGCAGTTCTTC.

This clonotype showed up just a few times. The V gene is TRBV6-6, the J gene TRBJ1-2, with D possibly being TRBD1 (5 bases). CDR3 size: 13 residues. The germline CDR1 and CDR2 sequences are MNHNY and SVGAGI (reference sequence). Trimming left V 5 bases short and J 13 bases short, with 20 bases between. This CDR3 is CASSPGTASSSTF. In DNA, the CDR3 is TGTGCCAGCAGTCCCGGGACCGCGAGTTCCAGCACCTTC.

The gene calls are TRBV2 and TRBJ2-1, with D possibly being TRBD2 (7 bases). The germline V gene encodes CDR1 SNHLY and CDR2 FYNNEI. The CDR3 consists of 15 residues. V lost 1 base and J lost 9, with 16 bases in between. CDR3 protein: CASSEVFGGRSEQFF. The CDR3 DNA is TGTGCCAGCAGTGAAGTTTTCGGGGGGCGGAGTGAGCAGTTCTTC.

The V gene is TRBV20-1, the J gene TRBJ2-5; D may be TRBD1 or TRBD2 (5 bases each). Germline CDR1 and CDR2: DFQATT and SNEGSKA (reference sequence). This CDR3 region has 11 residues. Trimming removed 6 bases from V and 4 bases from J, with 9 bases in between. The CDR3 sequence is CSARDVETQYF. The CDR3 coding sequence is TGCAGTGCAAGGGACGTAGAGACCCAGTACTTC.

This clonotype was detected a few times. J is TRBJ2-1 and V is TRBV20-1, with TRBD2 matching over 10 bases. The CDR3 covers 16 residues. Germline trimming cut 7 bases from V and 4 bases from J; bases unmatched to any gene: 13. Germline V gene data show CDR1 as DFQATT and CDR2 as SNEGSKA (reference sequence). The CDR3, as DNA: TGCAGTGGCGACAGGGCTAGCGGGAGACGGTACAATGAGCAGTTCTTC. This gives the protein CSGDRASGRRYNEQFF.

The chain uses TRBV10-3 and TRBJ1-1, with D tentatively TRBD1 (5 bases). V gave up 6 bases and J gave up 0 bases, with 8 bases separating them. Germline V gene data show CDR1 as ENHRY and CDR2 as SYGVKD. The CDR3 length is 13 residues. The CDR3 reads CAIRAGLNTEAFF. In DNA, the CDR3 is TGTGCCATCAGGGCGGGGCTGAACACTGAAGCTTTCTTT.

Note on this clonotype: An end of the junction differs from the germline gene, which may be a read error. This chain joins TRBV5-1 and TRBJ1-1; D not certain. The CDR3 is 14 residues long. The germline CDR1 and CDR2 sequences are SGHRS and YFSETQ. The CDR3 DNA follows: TGCGCCAGCAGGGCTTACATTCTTAACACCGAAGCTTTCTTT. Protein: CASRAYILNTEAFF.

This clonotype came up a few times. The chain employs TRBV5-1 and TRBJ2-7, with D perhaps matching TRBD1 (5 bases). Germline loops: CDR1 SGHRS, CDR2 YFSETQ. V gave up 3 bases and J gave up 2 bases, with 9 bases separating them. The CDR3 runs 13 residues. Here the CDR3 DNA reads TGCGCCAGCAGCTCGGACATTCCCTACGAGCAGTACTTC. It is translated as CASSSDIPYEQYF. The full variable domain, with the rest looked up from reference TRBV5-1 and TRBJ2-7, is KAGVTQTPRYLIKTRGQQVTLSCSPISGHRSVSWYQQTPGQGLQFLFEYFSETQRNKGNFPGRFSGRQFSNSRSEMNVSTLELGDSALYLCASSSDIPYEQYFGPGTRLTVT.

The V call is TRBV20-1, the J call TRBJ2-3, with 11 bases lining up with TRBD2. CDR3 length equals 14 residues. Germline CDR1 reads DFQATT; CDR2 reads SNEGSKA (reference sequence). The V segment lost 3 bases and the J segment 5 bases; nucleotides outside the gene matches: 4. The DNA of the CDR3 is TGCAGTGCTAGGGTAGCGGGAGGGGGAGATACGCAGTATTTT. This translates into CSARVAGGGDTQYF.